This is a list of T cell receptor beta chains from one sample in a study of OX40 agonist ivuxolimab in advanced cancers. Here immunoSEQ multiplex PCR was the method, and the copy in TCRdb shows in-frame clones only, minus some. The sample includes approximately 25,000 clones, roughly three quarters of them seen just once. The material sequenced was CD4+ or CD8+ T cells sorted from blood, taken in a trial of the OX40 agonist ivuxolimab. These TCRs come from an adult with an advanced solid tumor such as melanoma, head and neck, liver or kidney cancer. The CDR3 runs from the conserved cysteine through the conserved F or W. D genes are given only for firm matches. The size entry is marked missing in some rows and otherwise reads once, few, many or a size class.

CASSPLAGGRETQYF,TGTGCCAGCAGCCCTTTGGCGGGGGGGAGGGAGACCCAGTACTTC,TRBV4-2,.,TRBD2,TRBJ2-5
CASRQGALGYEQYF,TGTGCCAGCAGACAGGGGGCTCTGGGGTACGAGCAGTACTTC,TRBV5-5,.,TRBD1,TRBJ2-7
CASRGDGYTF,TGCGCCAGCCGAGGAGATGGCTACACCTTC,TRBV10-2,few,.,TRBJ1-2
CASGAGGQETQYF,TGTGCCAGCGGAGCGGGGGGTCAAGAGACCCAGTACTTC,TRBV28,.,TRBD2,TRBJ2-5
CASSGGEGARYGYTF,TGTGCCAGCAGCGGCGGGGAGGGGGCAAGGTATGGCTACACCTTC,TRBV7-8,few,TRBD1,TRBJ1-2
CASSQGTGASNEQFF,TGTGCCAGCTCACAAGGGACAGGGGCTTCAAATGAGCAGTTCTTC,TRBV18,.,TRBD1,TRBJ2-1
CASSPVLGDTQYF,TGTGCCAGCAGCCCCGTCCTAGGGGATACGCAGTATTTT,TRBV6-4,.,.,TRBJ2-3
CASSTYGGGRNTEAFF,TGTGCCAGCTCAACCTACGGCGGGGGGAGGAACACTGAAGCTTTCTTT,TRBV5-6,.,.,TRBJ1-1
CASTPRDRSTYEQYF,TGTGCCAGCACCCCCCGAGACAGGTCCACCTACGAGCAGTACTTC,TRBV28,.,.,TRBJ2-7
CASSQVAMTEAFF,TGCGCCAGCAGCCAAGTGGCGATGACTGAAGCTTTCTTT,TRBV4-1,.,.,TRBJ1-1
CASSLTGQRFEKLFF,TGTGCCAGCAGTTTAACCGGCCAGCGTTTTGAAAAACTGTTTTTT,TRBV28,.,.,TRBJ1-4
CASSQDSRDLEKLFF,TGCGCCAGCAGCCAGGACAGCCGGGACTTAGAAAAACTGTTTTTT,TRBV4-1,.,.,TRBJ1-4